This TCR beta chain was sequenced during a study of blood T cell repertoires in COVID-19. Study-wide context: The United States, Italy and Spain were the sources of the acute and convalescent COVID-19 samples. T cells, B-cell-depleted T cells, or PBMCs provided the cDNA or gDNA that served as material.

Assay: immunoSEQ multiplex PCR; the TCRdb copy retains only in-frame clones and omits some. Here the sample spans roughly 380,000 clones, 88% being singletons. This clone was counted a few times. The CDR3 totals 13 residues. V shed 5 bases and J shed 4 bases, with 9 bases lying between them. This receptor was taken from a woman in her twenties or thirties who had been exposed to COVID-19. The sequencing input was PBMCs or T cells enriched from blood (not recorded which). The gene calls are TRBV12-3 or TRBV12-4 and TRBJ1-3, with unresolved D. Written as DNA, the CDR3 is TGTGCCAGCAGTCATGACAACGGAAACACCATATATTTT. This sequence encodes CASSHDNGNTIYF.